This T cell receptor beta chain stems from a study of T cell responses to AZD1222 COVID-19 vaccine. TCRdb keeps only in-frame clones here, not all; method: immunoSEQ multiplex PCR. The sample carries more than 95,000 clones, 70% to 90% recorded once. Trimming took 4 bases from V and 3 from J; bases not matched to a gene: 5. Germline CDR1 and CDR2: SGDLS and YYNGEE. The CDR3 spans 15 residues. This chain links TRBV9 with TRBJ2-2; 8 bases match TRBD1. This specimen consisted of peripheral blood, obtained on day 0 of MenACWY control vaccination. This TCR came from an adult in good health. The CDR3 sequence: CASSSTGAYTGELFF. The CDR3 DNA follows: TGTGCCAGCAGCTCGACAGGGGCTTACACCGGGGAGCTGTTTTTT.